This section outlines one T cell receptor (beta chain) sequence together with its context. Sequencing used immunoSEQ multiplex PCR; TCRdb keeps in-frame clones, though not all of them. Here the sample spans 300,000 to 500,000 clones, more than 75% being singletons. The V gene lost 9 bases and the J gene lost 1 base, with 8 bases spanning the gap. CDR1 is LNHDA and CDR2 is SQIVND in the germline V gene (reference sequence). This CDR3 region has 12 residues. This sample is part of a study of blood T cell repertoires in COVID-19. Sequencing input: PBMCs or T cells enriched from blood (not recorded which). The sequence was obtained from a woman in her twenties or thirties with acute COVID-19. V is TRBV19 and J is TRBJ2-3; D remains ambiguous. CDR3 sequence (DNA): TGTGCCAGCCAAGCGCGCACAGATACGCAGTATTTT. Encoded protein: CASQARTDTQYF.